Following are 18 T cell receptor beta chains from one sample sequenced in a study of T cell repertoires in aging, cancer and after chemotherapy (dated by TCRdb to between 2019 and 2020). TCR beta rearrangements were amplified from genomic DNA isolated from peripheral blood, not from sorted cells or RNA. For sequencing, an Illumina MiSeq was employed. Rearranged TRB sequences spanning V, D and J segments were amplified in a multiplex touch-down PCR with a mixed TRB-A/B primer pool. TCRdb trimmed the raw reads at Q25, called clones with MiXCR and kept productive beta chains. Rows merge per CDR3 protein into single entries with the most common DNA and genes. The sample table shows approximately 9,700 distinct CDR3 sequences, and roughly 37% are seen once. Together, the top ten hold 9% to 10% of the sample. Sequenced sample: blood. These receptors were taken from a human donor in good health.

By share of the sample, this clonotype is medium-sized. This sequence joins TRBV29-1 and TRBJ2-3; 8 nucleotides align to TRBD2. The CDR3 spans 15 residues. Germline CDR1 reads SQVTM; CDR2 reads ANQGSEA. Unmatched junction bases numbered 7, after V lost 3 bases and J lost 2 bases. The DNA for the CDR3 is TGCAGCGTTGAGGGCCTAGCGGGCTCCACAGATACGCAGTATTTT. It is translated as CSVEGLAGSTDTQYF.

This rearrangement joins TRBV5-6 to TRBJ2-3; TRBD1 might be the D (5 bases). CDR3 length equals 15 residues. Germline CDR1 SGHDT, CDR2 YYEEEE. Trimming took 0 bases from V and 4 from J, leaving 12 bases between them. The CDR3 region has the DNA TGTGCCAGCAGCTTGGAAGGGGTAGGGTCAGATACGCAGTATTTT. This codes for CASSLEGVGSDTQYF.

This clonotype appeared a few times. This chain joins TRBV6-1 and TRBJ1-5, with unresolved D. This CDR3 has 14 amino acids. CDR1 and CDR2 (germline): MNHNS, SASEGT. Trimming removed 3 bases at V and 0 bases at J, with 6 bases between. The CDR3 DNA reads TGTGCCAGCAGTGACTGGCATAGCAATCAGCCCCAGCATTTT. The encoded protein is CASSDWHSNQPQHF.

CDR3 nucleotide sequence: TGTGCCAGCAGCCAAGTTAGCTCTGGGGCCAACGTCCTGACTTTC. Translation: CASSQVSSGANVLTF. The chain links TRBV7-3 to TRBJ2-6; D remains ambiguous. CDR3 length: 15 residues. V gave up 5 bases and J gave up 0 bases, with 8 bases separating them. Germline values: CDR1 SGHTA, CDR2 FQGTGA.

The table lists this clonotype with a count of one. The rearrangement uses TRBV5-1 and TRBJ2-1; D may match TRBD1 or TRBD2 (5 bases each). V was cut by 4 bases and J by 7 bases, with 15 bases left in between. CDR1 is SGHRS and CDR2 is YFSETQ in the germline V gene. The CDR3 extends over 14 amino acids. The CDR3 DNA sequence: TGCGCCAGCAGCCGAGGGGCAGGGAGAAATGAGCAGTTCTTC. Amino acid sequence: CASSRGAGRNEQFF.

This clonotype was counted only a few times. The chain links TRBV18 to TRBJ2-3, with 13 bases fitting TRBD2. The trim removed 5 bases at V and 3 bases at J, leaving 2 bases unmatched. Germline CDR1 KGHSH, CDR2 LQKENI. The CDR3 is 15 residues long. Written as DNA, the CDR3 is TGTGCCAGCTCAGGGACTAGCGGGACGACAGATACGCAGTATTTT. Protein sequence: CASSGTSGTTDTQYF.

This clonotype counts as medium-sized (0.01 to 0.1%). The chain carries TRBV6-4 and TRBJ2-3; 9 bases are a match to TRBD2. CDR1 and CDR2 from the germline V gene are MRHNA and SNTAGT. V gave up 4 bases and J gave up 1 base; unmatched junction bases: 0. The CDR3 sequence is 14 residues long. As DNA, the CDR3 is TGTGCCAGCAGTGGGACTAGCGGCACAGATACGCAGTATTTT. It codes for CASSGTSGTDTQYF.

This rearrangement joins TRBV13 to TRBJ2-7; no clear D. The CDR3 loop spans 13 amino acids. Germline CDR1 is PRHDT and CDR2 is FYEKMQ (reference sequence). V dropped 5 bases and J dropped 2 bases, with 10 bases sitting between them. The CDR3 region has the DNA TGTGCCAGCAGCCCGGAAGGTACCTACGAGCAGTACTTC. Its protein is CASSPEGTYEQYF.

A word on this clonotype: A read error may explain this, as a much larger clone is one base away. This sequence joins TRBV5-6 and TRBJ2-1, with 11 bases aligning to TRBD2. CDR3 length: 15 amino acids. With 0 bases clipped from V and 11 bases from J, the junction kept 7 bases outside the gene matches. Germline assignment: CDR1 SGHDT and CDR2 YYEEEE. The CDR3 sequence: CASSLELAGVGKQFF. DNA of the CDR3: TGTGCCAGCAGCTTGGAACTAGCGGGAGTAGGTAAGCAGTTCTTC.

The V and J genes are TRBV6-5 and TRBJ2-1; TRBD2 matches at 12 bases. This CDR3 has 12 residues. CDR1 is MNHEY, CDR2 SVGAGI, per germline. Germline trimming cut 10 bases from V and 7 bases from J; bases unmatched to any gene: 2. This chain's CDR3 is CATTSGRNEQFF. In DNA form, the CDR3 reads TGTGCCACGACTAGCGGGAGAAATGAGCAGTTCTTC.

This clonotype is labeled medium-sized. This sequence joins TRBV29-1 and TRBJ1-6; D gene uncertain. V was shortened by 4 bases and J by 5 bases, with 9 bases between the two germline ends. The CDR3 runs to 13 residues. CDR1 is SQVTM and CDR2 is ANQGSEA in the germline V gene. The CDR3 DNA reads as TGCAGCGTTGCTACCGACAATAATTCACCCCTCCACTTT. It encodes CSVATDNNSPLHF.

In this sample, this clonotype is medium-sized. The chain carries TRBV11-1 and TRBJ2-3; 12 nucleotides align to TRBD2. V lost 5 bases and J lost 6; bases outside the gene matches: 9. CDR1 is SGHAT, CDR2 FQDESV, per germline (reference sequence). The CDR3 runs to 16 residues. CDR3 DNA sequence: TGTGCCAGCAGCATCCTGACTAGCGGGGGAGTGGATACGCAGTATTTT. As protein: CASSILTSGGVDTQYF.

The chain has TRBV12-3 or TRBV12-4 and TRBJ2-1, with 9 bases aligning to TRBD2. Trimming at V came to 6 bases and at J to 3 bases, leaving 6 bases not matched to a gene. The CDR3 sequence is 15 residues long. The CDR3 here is CASSASGEVYNEQFF. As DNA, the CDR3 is TGTGCCAGCAGCGCTAGCGGGGAGGTCTACAATGAGCAGTTCTTC.

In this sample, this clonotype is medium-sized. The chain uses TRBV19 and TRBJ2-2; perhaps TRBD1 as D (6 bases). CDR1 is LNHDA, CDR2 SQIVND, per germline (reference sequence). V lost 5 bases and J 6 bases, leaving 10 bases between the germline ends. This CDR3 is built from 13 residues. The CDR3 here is CASSVTGSGELFF. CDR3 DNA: TGTGCCAGTAGTGTAACAGGGTCCGGGGAGCTGTTTTTT.

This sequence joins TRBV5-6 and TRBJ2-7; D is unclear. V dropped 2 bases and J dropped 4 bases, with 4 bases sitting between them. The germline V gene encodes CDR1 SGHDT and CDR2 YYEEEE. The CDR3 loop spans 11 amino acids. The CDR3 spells CASSFGYEQYF. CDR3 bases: TGTGCCAGCAGCTTCGGGTACGAGCAGTACTTC. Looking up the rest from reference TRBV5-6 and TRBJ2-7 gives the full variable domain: DAGVTQSPTHLIKTRGQQVTLRCSPKSGHDTVSWYQQALGQGPQFIFQYYEEEERQRGNFPDRFSGHQFPNYSSELNVNALLLGDSALYLCASSFGYEQYFGPGTRLTVT.

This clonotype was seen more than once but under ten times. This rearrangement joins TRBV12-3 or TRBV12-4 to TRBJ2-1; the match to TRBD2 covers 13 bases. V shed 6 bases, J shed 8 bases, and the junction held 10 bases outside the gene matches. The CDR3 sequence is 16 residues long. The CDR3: CASSPRTSGSVDEQFF. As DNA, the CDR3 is TGTGCCAGCAGCCCCCGGACTAGCGGGAGTGTGGATGAGCAGTTCTTC.

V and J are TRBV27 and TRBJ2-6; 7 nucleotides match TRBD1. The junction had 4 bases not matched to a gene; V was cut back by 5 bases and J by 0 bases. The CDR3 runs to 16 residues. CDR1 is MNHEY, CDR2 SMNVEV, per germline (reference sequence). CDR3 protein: CASSGAGGSGANVLTF. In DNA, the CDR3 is TGTGCCAGCAGTGGGGCAGGGGGCTCTGGGGCCAACGTCCTGACTTTC.

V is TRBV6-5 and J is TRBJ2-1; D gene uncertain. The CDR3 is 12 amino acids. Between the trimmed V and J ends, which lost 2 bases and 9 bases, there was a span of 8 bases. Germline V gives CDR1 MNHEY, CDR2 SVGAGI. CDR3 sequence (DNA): TGTGCCAGCAGTTACAGGTGGGGTGAGCAGTTCTTC. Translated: CASSYRWGEQFF.